This record looks at one T cell receptor beta chain sequence and its context. The table came from immunoSEQ multiplex PCR; TCRdb's copy has only in-frame clones and leaves some out. Of more than 85,000 clones listed, 88% were seen once; the top ten hold 1.5% to 2%. The data were taken from a study of T cell responses to AZD1222 COVID-19 vaccine. The receptor was derived from an adult in good health. The sample consisted of peripheral blood, taken on day 0 of AZD1222 vaccination.

In nucleotides, the CDR3 is TGTGCCAGCAGTTCAGGGGGCAATCAGCCCCAGCATTTT. Its translation is CASSSGGNQPQHF. The genes are TRBV12-3 or TRBV12-4 and TRBJ1-5; the D gene is possibly TRBD1 (6 bases). Trimming removed 4 bases from V and 2 bases from J, with 6 bases in between. This CDR3 spans 13 amino acids.